The subject of this entry is one TCR beta chain. The antigen is undetermined. Assay: immunoSEQ multiplex PCR; the TCRdb copy retains only in-frame clones and omits some. This table holds roughly 1,500,000 clones, approximately 98.5% found once. The data were taken from a study of shared clonotypes between healthy human individuals. On the study more broadly: Every donor yielded three CD4 naive, three CD4 memory, two CD8 naive and one CD8 memory plate. Study-wide results and caveats: Across four donors, naive CD4 shared roughly 5%, naive CD8 about 3.2%, memory CD4 more than 2%, memory CD8 roughly 0.37%. Blood was the sole source, and tissue repertoires probably differ. The study found lower generation probabilities in non-shared clonotypes than in those shared by all four donors.

V dropped 2 bases and J dropped 8; count of bases not matched to a gene: 17. Germline CDR1 and CDR2: KGHSH and LQKENI. The CDR3 is 18 amino acids. The receptor comes from a man aged 25 to 40 in good health. The sample taken for sequencing was naive CD4+ T cells sorted from blood. Subset denoted: CD45RA+ positively selected. This chain uses TRBV18 with TRBJ1-2, with 10 bases lining up with TRBD1. The CDR3 DNA reads as TGTGCCAGCTCACCAAACAGCCTCTGGACAGGGGGGCGTGTAGGCTACACCTTC. Amino acid sequence: CASSPNSLWTGGRVGYTF. Full variable domain (outside the CDR3, taken from reference TRBV18 and TRBJ1-2): NAGVMQNPRHLVRRRGQEARLRCSPMKGHSHVYWYRQLPEEGLKFMVYLQKENIIDESGMPKERFSAEFPKEGPSILRIQQVVRGDSAAYFCASSPNSLWTGGRVGYTFGSGTRLTVV.